This T cell receptor (beta chain) is from a study of T cell responses to AZD1222 COVID-19 vaccine. Study outcomes and limitations: Nearly half of the spike-specific TCRs reportedly recognize variant regions that carry no mutations.

Germline loops: CDR1 LNHNV, CDR2 YYDKDF (reference sequence). The CDR3 extends over 15 amino acids. V lost 9 bases to trimming and J lost 4 bases, with 18 bases between them. The protocol was immunoSEQ multiplex PCR, while the TCRdb copy is restricted to in-frame clones and leaves out a portion. The data show 140,000 or so clones, 80% to 95% seen once. Worth noting for this clone: Its antigen is not identified.

Sequenced here: peripheral blood, sampled 28 days after the second AZD1222 dose. This clonotype was obtained from an adult who received the AZD1222 COVID-19 vaccine. This sequence joins TRBV15 and TRBJ2-2, with D perhaps being TRBD1 or TRBD2 (6 bases each). The DNA for the CDR3 is TGTGCCACGAGGGCTAAGGGGGGCGGCACCGGGGAGCTGTTTTTT. Residues: CATRAKGGGTGELFF.